These 4 T cell receptor beta chains came from one sample sequenced in a study of CD4 and CD8 cells across lung adenocarcinoma regions. TCRdb re-called the PCR reads with MiXCR, one entry per CDR3 protein. The table shows 7,500 to 8,500 distinct CDR3 sequences, with around 46% occurring only once. Sample: CD4+ T cells from the margin of a lung tumor. The receptors come from a male donor with lung adenocarcinoma. The CD4 and CD8 labels of this study may be unreliable.

On this clonotype: It is likely a read error, because the conserved phenylalanine at the end of the CDR3 is missing. The limits of the CDR3 on the DNA are not certain, so only TCRdb's listed CDR3 is given. J is TRBJ2-1 and V is TRBV27; the D call TRBD2 from the table was never checked on the DNA. Germline V gives CDR1 MNHEY, CDR2 SMNVEV (reference sequence). Both ends counted, the CDR3 spans 17 residues. CDR3 protein: CASRRLAGDPLPESQYS.

This clonotype was observed many times. Germline is not matched at one junction end, which may reflect a read error. The V and J genes are TRBV7-7 and TRBJ2-1, with 7 bases aligning to TRBD1. The germline CDR1 and CDR2 sequences are SSHAT and FNYEAQ (reference sequence). The CDR3 is 15 residues long. CDR3 in amino acids: CASSLDQGVLNEQFF. For the CDR3, the DNA is TGTGCTAGCAGCTTAGACCAGGGGGTCCTCAATGAGCAGTTCTTC. The full variable domain, rest sourced from reference TRBV7-7 and TRBJ2-1, is GAGVSQSPRYKVTKRGQDVTLRCDPISSHATLYWYQQALGQGPEFLTYFNYEAQPDKSGLPSDRFSAERPEGSISTLTIQRTEQRDSAMYRCASSLDQGVLNEQFFGPGTRLTVL.

This sequence joins TRBV6-1 and TRBJ2-3; no clear D. The better agreement between TRBJ2-1 and the DNA end casts doubt on the J call. Germline CDR1 MNHNS, CDR2 SASEGT. The CDR3 covers 15 residues. The CDR3 loop reads CASSGTRASSYEQFF. The DNA of the CDR3 is TGTGCCAGCAGTGGGACCAGAGCGAGTTCCTACGAGCAGTTCTTC.

Concerning this clonotype itself: Just one base apart from a much larger clone, this may be a read error. The genes are TRBV11-2 and TRBJ2-3; possibly TRBD1 for D (6 bases). Gene TRBJ2-1 matches the end of the DNA better, so the J call may be wrong. Germline CDR1 SGHAT, CDR2 FQNNGV. CDR3 length: 12 residues. The CDR3 DNA reads as TGTGCCAGCAGCTTATTAGGGACAGAGCAGTTCTTC. Its translation: CASSLLGTEQFF.